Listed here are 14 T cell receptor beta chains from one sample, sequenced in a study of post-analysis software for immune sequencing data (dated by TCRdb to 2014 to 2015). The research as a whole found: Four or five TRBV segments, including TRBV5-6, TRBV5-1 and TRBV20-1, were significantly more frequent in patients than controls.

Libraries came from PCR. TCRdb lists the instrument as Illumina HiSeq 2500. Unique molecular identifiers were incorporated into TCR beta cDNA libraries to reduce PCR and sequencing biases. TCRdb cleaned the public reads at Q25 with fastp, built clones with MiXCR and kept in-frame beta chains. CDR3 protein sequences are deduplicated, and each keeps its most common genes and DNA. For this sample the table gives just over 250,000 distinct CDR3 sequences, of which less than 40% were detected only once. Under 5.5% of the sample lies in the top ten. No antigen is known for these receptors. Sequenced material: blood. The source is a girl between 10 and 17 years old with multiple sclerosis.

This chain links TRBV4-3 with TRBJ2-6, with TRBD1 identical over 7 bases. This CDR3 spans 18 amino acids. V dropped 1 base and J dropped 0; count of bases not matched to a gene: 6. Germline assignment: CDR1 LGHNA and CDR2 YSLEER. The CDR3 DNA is TGCGCCAGCAGCCAAGGAACAGGGGCCCCCTCTGGGGCCAACGTCCTGACTTTC. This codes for CASSQGTGAPSGANVLTF.

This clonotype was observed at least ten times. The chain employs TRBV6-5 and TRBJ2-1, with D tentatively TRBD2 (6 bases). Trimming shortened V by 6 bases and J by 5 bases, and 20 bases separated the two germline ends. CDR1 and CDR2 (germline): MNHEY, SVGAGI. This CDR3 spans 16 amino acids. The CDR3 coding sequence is TGTGCCAGCAGCCAAAATGGAGGGAGATTAAACAATGAGCAGTTCTTC. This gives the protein CASSQNGGRLNNEQFF.

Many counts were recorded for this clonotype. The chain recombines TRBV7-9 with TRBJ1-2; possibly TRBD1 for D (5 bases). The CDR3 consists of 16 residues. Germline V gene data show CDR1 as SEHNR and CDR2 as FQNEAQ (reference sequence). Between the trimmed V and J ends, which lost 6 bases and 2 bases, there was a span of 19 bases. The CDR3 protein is CASRVPSWGDNYGYTF. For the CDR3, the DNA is TGTGCCAGCAGAGTCCCTTCTTGGGGGGACAACTATGGCTACACCTTC. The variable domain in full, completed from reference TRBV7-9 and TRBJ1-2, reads DTGVSQNPRHKITKRGQNVTFRCDPISEHNRLYWYRQTLGQGPEFLTYFQNEAQLEKSRLLSDRFSAERPKGSFSTLEIQRTEQGDSAMYLCASRVPSWGDNYGYTFGSGTRLTVV.

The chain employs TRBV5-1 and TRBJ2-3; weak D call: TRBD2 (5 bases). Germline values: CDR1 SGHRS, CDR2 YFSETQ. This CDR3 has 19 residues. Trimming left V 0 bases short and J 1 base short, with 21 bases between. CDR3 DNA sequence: TGCGCCAGCAGCTTGGTTCCGGTCGGGATCGATTGGGGCACAGATACGCAGTATTTT. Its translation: CASSLVPVGIDWGTDTQYF.

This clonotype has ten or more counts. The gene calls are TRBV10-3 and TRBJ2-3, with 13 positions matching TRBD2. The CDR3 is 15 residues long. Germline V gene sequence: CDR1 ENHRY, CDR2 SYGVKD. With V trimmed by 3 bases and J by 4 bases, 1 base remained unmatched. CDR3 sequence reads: CAISELAGGPDTQYF. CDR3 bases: TGTGCCATCAGTGAACTAGCGGGAGGGCCAGATACGCAGTATTTT.

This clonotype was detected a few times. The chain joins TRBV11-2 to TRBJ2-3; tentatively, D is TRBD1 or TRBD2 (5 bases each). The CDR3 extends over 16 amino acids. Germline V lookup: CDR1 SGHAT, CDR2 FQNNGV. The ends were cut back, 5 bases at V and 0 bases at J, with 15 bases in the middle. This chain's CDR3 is CASSRTSGRSTDTQYF. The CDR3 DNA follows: TGTGCCAGCAGCCGCACCTCGGGACGTAGCACAGATACGCAGTATTTT. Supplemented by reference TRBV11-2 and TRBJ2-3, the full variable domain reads EAGVAQSPRYKIIEKRQSVAFWCNPISGHATLYWYQQILGQGPKLLIQFQNNGVVDDSQLPKDRFSAERLKGVDSTLKIQPAKLEDSAVYLCASSRTSGRSTDTQYFGPGTRLTVL.

The CDR3 sequence: CASSPANYEAFF. The CDR3 nucleotides read TGTGCCAGCAGCCCAGCGAACTATGAAGCTTTCTTT. The V call is TRBV14, the J call TRBJ1-1, with no clear D. This CDR3 is built from 12 residues. From germline, CDR1 is SGHDN and CDR2 FVKESK. V was clipped by 4 bases and J by 7 bases, with 10 bases between them.

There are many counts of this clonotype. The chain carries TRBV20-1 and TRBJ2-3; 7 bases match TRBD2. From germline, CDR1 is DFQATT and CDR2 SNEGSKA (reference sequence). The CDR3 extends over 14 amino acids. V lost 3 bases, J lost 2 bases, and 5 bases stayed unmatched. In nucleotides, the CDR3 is TGCAGTGCTAGCCTAGCGGTACTCACAGATACGCAGTATTTT. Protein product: CSASLAVLTDTQYF.

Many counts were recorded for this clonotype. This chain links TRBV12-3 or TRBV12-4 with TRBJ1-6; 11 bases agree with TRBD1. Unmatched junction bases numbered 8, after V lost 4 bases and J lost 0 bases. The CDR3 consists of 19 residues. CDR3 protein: CASSSWTGGRSSYNSPLHF. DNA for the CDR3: TGTGCCAGCAGTTCCTGGACAGGGGGCAGGAGCTCCTATAATTCACCCCTCCACTTT.

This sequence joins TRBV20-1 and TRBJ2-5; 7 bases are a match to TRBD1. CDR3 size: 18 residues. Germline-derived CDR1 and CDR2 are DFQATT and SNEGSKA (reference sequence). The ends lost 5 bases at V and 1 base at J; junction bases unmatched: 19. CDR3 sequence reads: CSAPIFYSTGTFQETQYF. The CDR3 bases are TGCAGTGCTCCTATATTTTACTCGACAGGGACCTTCCAAGAGACCCAGTACTTC.

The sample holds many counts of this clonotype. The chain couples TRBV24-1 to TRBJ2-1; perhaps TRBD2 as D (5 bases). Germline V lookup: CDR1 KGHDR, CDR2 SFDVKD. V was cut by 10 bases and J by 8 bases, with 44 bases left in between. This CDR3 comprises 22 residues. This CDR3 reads CATSPDARGWTRPRESPDEQFF. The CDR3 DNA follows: TGTGCCACATCGCCAGACGCTCGAGGATGGACTCGCCCCCGCGAGTCTCCGGATGAGCAGTTCTTC.

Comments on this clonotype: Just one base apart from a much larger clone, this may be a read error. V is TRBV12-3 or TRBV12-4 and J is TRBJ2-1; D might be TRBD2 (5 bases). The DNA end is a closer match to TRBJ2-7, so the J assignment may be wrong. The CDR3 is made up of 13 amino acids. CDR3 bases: TGTGCCAGCAGCAGAGTAGCGTACAATGAGCAGTACTTC. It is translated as CASSRVAYNEQYF.

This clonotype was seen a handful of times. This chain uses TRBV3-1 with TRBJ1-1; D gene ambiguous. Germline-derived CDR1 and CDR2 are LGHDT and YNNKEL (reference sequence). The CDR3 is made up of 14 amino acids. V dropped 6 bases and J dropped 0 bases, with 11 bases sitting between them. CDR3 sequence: CASRFSRMNTEAFF. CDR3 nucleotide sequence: TGTGCCAGCAGATTTTCCCGGATGAACACTGAAGCTTTCTTT.

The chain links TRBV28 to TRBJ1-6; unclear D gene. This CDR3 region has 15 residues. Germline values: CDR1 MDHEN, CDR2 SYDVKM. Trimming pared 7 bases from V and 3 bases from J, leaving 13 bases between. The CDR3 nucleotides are TGTGCCAGCAAAGGCGCCCCTAGCTATAATTCACCCCTCCACTTT. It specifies CASKGAPSYNSPLHF.